The subject of this entry is one TCR beta chain. This clone was seen a few times. Its antigen specificity is not known. No base qualities exist here, and no much larger clone lies one base off it. The immunoSEQ Assay, a bias-controlled multiplex PCR, was used to amplify TCRbeta CDR3 regions from genomic DNA. Regarding the original processing steps: Within the assay, amplification of reference gene primers was used to estimate how many nucleated cells each sample contained. To quantify the absolute abundance of each unique TCRbeta CDR3 rearrangement, sequence reads were collapsed and filtered. Productive Simpson clonality was computed per sample as the square root of Simpson's diversity index over productive rearrangements. The source is immuneACCESS, and TCRdb retained only in-frame sequences with V and J called. Part of the clones is not carried over; for the studies checked, unresolved V genes explain less than half of this, and the remainder is unexplained. V and J calls plus clone size are reproduced from that table; the DNA served to infer D and trimming. The sample table records roughly 76,000 clones; 80% to 90% of these occur just once. More than 0.9% of the sample rests with the top ten.

This sample is part of a study of blood T cell repertoires in COVID-19 (TCRdb year 2020). Turning to the overall study: Samples covering the acute and convalescent phases of COVID-19 were provided by collaborators in the United States, Italy and Spain. The prospective study material was composed of cDNA or gDNA derived from T cells, B-cell-depleted T cells, or PBMCs. Deeply sampled blood TCRbeta repertoires from subjects exposed to, actively infected with, or recovered from COVID-19 were included in the dataset. The repertoires were made available in a free public database intended to serve as a resource for research on the immune response to SARS-CoV-2. Samples came from the ongoing ImmuneRACE study (first 160 participants) plus 1,254 subjects from 6 global collaborators. Sample metadata almost always included a de-identified subject ID, COVID-19 status, age in years and sex. Where available, HLA class I and class II types were taken from metadata supplied by the sample provider and were not determined by assay-based typing. Broad study findings and their caveats: Clinical and demographic metadata were provided uncurated, with the amount varying by source and participant.

The CDR3 measures 17 amino acids from cysteine to phenylalanine. This entry keeps only the CDR3 DNA: 51 bases, framed from base 1. CDR1 SNHLY and CDR2 FYNNEI are derived from the germline V gene. Trimming costs V 3 bases and J 3 bases, and their ends lie 20 bases apart. Enrolling through a virtual design, the prospective study's participants ranged in age from roughly 18 to 95 years and lived across 24 United States geographic areas. Cohort assignment in the prospective study relied on participant-reported clinical history from a screening survey and a study questionnaire. In the prospective study, mobile phlebotomists collected whole blood, serum and a nasopharyngeal or oropharyngeal swab from each participant. Additional blood draws and questionnaires over an approximately two-month period could optionally be provided by prospective study participants. Before DNA extraction, blood samples from the prospective study were shipped at room temperature or frozen.

The sequencing sample was made of PBMCs or T cells enriched from blood (not recorded which). The clonotype originates from a woman between 50 and 59 years old with acute COVID-19. This sequence uses TRBV2 and TRBJ1-1, and the D gene may be TRBD1, 6 bases matching. The CDR3 here reads CASSEELAGARDTEAFF. DNA sequence: TGTGCCAGCAGTGAGGAGTTGGCAGGGGCCCGAGACACTGAAGCTTTCTTT.